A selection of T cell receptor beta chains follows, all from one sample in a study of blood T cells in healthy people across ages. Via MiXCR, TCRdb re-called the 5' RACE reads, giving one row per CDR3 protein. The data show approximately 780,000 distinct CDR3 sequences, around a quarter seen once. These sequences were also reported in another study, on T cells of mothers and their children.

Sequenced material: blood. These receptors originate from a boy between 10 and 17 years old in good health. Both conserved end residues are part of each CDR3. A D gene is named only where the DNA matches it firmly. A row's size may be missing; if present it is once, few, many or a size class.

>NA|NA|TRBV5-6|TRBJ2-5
TGTGCCAGCAGCCACTTGGACAGCCGGCGAGAGACCCAGTACTTC
CASSHLDSRRETQYF
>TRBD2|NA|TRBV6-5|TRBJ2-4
TGTGCCAGCAGTTCCCTCTCCCTAGCGGGGGGTCGATTAGCCAAAAACATTCAGTATTTC
CASSSLSLAGGRLAKNIQYF
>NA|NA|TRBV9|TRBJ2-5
TGTGCCAGCAGCGTAGGATTGGGATGGGGGTCCCCACAAGAGACCCAGTACTTC
CASSVGLGWGSPQETQYF
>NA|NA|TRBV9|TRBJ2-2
TGTGCCAGCAGCAGGAGGCGGCGCACCGGGGAGCTGTTTTTT
CASSRRRRTGELFF
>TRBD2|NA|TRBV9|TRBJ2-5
TGTGCCAGCAGCTCCCATGGGACTAGACAAGAGACCCAGTACTTC
CASSSHGTRQETQYF
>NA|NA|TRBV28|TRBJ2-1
TGTGCCAGCAGACCAGACTCAACAGGATACAATGAGCAGTTCTTC
CASRPDSTGYNEQFF
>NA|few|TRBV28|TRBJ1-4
TGTGCCAGCAGGGACAGAGCCCCTGCAACTAATGAAAAACTGTTTTTT
CASRDRAPATNEKLFF
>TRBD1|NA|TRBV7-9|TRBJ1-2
TGTGCCAGCAGCTTCGACAGGGCCTATGGCTACACCTTC
CASSFDRAYGYTF
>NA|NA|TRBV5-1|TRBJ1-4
TGCGCCAGCAGCTCGGACCTAGGAGTGGGGGAAAAACTGTTTTTT
CASSSDLGVGEKLFF
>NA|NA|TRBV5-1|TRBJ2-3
TGCGCCAGCAGCTTGACAGCTAGTATTATGGATACGCAGTATTTT
CASSLTASIMDTQYF
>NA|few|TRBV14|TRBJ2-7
TGTGCCAGCAGCCAATTTTCTAAGCAGTACTTC
CASSQFSKQYF
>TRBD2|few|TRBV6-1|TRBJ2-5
TGTGCCAGCAGTCCCACTAGCGGGGGGGCTAAGGGAGAGACCCAGTACTTC
CASSPTSGGAKGETQYF
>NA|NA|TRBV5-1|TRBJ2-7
TGCGCCAGCAGCTTGCAGGGAGGGGGCCACGAGCAGTACTTC
CASSLQGGGHEQYF
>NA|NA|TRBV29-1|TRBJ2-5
TGCAGCGTCTCGACAGGTGTAGGGCAAGAGACCCAGTACTTC
CSVSTGVGQETQYF